This T cell receptor (beta chain) was sequenced during a study of CXCR3-negative and CXCR3-positive naive CD8 T cells. General observations from the study: TRB CDR3 hydrophobicity was greater in CXCR3-positive naive cells than in CXCR3-negative naive cells.

Turning to this clonotype: Its antigen is not identified.

Germline lookup yields CDR1 SGHAT and CDR2 FQNNGV. CDR3 length equals 16 residues. The libraries of TRB cDNA were prepared using 5' RACE with UMI labels. TCRdb re-called the 5' RACE reads and shows each CDR3 protein once, DNA omitted. The listing records around 160,000 distinct CDR3 sequences. This clonotype was obtained from a human donor in good health. Some clones in this sample may be carry-over from other donors' samples. V gene TRBV11-2 combines with J gene TRBJ2-5. Sequencing was performed on naive CXCR3+ CD8+ T cells from blood. Subset described: CD45RO-CCR7+CD27+CD95- naive CD8+ T cells expressing CXCR3 (TNR3+). The CDR3 reads CASSLDLSGWGETQYF.